This T cell receptor (beta chain) was identified during a study of shared clonotypes between healthy human individuals. Findings and limits, study-wide: Generation of non-shared clonotypes was less probable than generation of clonotypes shared by all four donors. Roughly 5% of naive CD4 clonotypes were common to several donors.

The data were produced by immunoSEQ multiplex PCR, yet TCRdb's version contains in-frame clones alone and is incomplete. Here the sample spans approximately 2,200,000 clones, 93% being singletons. The germline V and J ends were trimmed by 2 bases and 0 bases, with 16 bases remaining between them. The CDR3 totals 17 residues. Germline CDR1 reads SEHNR; CDR2 reads FQNEAQ (reference sequence). Only CD45RO-negative cells positively selected for CCR7 counted as naive CD8 cells, so terminally differentiated effector memory CD45RA+ cells were excluded. Donors, healthy HIV-negative adults, lacked recent acute infections or vaccinations. Details on this clone: The antigen is undetermined.

The chain employs TRBV7-9 and TRBJ1-1, with D uncertain. This TCR was recovered from a man aged 18 to 29 in good health. Some clones in this sample may be carry-over from other donors' samples. The sample consisted of naive CD8+ T cells from PBMCs. CDR3 residues: CASSLTSLAIMNTEAFF. The CDR3 coding sequence is TGTGCCAGCAGCTTAACTTCGCTCGCCATCATGAACACTGAAGCTTTCTTT.